This T cell receptor (beta chain) was obtained from a study of blood T cell repertoires in COVID-19. About the research overall: Samples came from the United States, Italy and Spain, spanning acute and convalescent COVID-19. From T cells, B-cell-depleted T cells, or PBMCs came the material, which was cDNA or gDNA.

Authors' data handling: Nucleated cell number was recorded as an estimate derived from reference gene primer amplification. Some clones are missing from TCRdb's copy, which holds only in-frame ones; the method was immunoSEQ multiplex PCR. The DNA gave D and trimming, while V, J and clone size come from that table. The sample lists about 190,000 clones, around 86% seen once, with 2.7% in the top ten. From germline, CDR1 is SEHNR and CDR2 FQNEAQ (reference sequence). This CDR3 region has 15 residues. Trimming stripped 1 base from V and 2 bases from J, with 10 bases between. The sequence came from a man in his forties with active or convalescent COVID-19. Sequenced material: peripheral blood. The chain combines TRBV7-9 with TRBJ2-3; D might be TRBD1 (6 bases). The CDR3: CASSLDSGATDTQYF. The CDR3 region has the DNA TGTGCCAGCAGCTTAGATTCAGGGGCCACAGATACGCAGTATTTT.